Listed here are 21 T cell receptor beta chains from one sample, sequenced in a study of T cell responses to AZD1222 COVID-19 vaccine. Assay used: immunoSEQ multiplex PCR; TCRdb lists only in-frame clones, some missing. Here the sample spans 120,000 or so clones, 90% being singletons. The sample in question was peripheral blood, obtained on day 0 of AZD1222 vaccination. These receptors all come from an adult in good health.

CDR3: CASSFNGDLNYGYTF. In nucleotides, the CDR3 is TGTGCCAGCAGTTTTAACGGAGATCTAAACTATGGCTACACCTTC. The chain employs TRBV28 and TRBJ1-2; D is unresolved. The ends were cut back, 3 bases at V and 2 bases at J, with 13 bases in the middle. CDR1 is MDHEN and CDR2 is SYDVKM in the germline V gene. The length of the CDR3 is 15 residues.

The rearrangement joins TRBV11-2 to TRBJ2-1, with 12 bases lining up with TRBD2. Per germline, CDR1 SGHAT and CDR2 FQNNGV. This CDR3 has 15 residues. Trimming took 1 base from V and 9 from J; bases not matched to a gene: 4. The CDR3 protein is CASSLGLAGVPEQFF. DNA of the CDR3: TGTGCCAGCAGCTTAGGACTAGCGGGAGTTCCTGAGCAGTTCTTC.

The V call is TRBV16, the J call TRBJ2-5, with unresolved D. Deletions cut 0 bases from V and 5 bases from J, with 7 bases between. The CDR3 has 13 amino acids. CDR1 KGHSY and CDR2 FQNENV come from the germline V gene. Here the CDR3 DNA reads TGTGCCAGCAGCCAATCCTTAGTGGAGACCCAGTACTTC. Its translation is CASSQSLVETQYF.

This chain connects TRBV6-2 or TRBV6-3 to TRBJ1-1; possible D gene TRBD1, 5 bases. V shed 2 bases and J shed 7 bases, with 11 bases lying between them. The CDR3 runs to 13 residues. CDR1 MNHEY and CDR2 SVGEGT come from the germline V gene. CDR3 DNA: TGTGCCAGCAGTTACCGAGGTCAGGGTGAAGCTTTCTTT. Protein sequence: CASSYRGQGEAFF.

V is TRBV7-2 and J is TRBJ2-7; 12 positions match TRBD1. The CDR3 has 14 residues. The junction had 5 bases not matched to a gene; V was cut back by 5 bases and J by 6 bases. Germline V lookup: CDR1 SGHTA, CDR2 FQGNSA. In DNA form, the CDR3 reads TGTGCCAGCAGCCTGGGACAGGGGGCATCCGAGCAGTACTTC. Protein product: CASSLGQGASEQYF.

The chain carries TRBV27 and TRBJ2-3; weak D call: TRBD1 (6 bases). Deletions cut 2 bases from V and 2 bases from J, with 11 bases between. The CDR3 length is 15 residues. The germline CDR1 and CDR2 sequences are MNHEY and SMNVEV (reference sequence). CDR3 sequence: CASSLQGTDTDTQYF. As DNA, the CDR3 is TGTGCCAGCAGTTTACAGGGGACCGACACAGATACGCAGTATTTT.

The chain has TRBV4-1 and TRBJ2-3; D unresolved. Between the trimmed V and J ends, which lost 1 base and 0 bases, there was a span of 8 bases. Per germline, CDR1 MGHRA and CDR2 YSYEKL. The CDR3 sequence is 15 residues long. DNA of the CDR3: TGCGCCAGCAGCCAAGCTTGGAGAAGCACAGATACGCAGTATTTT. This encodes CASSQAWRSTDTQYF.

In DNA, the CDR3 is TGTGCCAGCAGCACCTCGACAGAGAGTGAGGGCTACACCTTC. Encoded protein: CASSTSTESEGYTF. V usage is TRBV28 and J usage is TRBJ1-2; TRBD1 is a possible D gene (5 bases). Germline V gives CDR1 MDHEN, CDR2 SYDVKM. The CDR3 contains 14 residues. The germline V and J ends were trimmed by 6 bases and 8 bases, with 19 bases remaining between them.

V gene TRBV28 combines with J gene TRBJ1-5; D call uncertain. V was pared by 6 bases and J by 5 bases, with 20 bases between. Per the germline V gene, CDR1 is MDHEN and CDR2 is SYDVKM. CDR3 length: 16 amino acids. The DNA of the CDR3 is TGTGCCAGCAGCACATGGGTCGTCGCCAGAGATCAGCCCCAGCATTTT. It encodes CASSTWVVARDQPQHF. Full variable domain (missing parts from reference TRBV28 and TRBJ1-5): DVKVTQSSRYLVKRTGEKVFLECVQDMDHENMFWYRQDPGLGLRLIYFSYDVKMKEKGDIPEGYSVSREKKERFSLILESASTNQTSMYLCASSTWVVARDQPQHFGDGTRLSIL.

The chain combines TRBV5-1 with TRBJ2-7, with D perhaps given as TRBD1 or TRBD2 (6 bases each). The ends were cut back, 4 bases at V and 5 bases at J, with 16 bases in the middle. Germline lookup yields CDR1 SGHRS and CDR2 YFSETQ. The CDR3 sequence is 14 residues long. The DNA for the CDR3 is TGCGCCAGCAGCAATGGGGGGCTTCAAGACGAGCAGTACTTC. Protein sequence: CASSNGGLQDEQYF.

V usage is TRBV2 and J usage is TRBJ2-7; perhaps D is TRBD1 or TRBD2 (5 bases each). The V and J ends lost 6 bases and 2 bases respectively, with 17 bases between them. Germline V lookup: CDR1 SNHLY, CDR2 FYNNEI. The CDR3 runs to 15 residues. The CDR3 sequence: CASRENRDPAYEQYF. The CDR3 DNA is TGTGCCAGCAGAGAGAACCGGGACCCGGCCTACGAGCAGTACTTC.

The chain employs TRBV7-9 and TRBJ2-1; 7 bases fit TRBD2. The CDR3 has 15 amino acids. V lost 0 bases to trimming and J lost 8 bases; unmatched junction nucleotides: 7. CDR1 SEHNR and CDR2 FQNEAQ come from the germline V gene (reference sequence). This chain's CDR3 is CASSLAGGIYDEQFF. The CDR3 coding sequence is TGTGCCAGCAGCTTAGCGGGAGGGATTTATGATGAGCAGTTCTTC.

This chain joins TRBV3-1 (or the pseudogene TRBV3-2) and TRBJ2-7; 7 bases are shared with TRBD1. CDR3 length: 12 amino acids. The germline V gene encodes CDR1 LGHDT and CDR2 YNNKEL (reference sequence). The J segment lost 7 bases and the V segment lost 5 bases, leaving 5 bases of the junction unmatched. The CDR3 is CASSSTGWEQYF. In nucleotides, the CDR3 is TGTGCCAGCAGCTCGACAGGGTGGGAGCAGTACTTC.

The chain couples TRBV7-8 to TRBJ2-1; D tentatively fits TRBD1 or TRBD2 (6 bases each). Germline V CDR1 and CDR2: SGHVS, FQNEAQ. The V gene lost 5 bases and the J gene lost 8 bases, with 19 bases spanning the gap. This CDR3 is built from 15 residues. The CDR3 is CASSTRPRGLDEQFF. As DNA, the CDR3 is TGTGCCAGCAGCACAAGGCCCCGGGGGCTCGATGAGCAGTTCTTC.

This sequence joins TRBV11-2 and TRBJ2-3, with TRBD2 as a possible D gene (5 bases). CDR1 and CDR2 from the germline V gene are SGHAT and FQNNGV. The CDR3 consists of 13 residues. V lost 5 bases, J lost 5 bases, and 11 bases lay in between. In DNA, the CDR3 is TGTGCCAGCAGCAGCCGCGCGGGAGATACGCAGTATTTT. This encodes CASSSRAGDTQYF.

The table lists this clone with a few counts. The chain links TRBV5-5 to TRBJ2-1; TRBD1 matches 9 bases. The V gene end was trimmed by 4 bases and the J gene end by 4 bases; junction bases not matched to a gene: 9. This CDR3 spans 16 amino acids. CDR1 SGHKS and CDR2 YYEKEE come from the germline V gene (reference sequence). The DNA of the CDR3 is TGTGCCAGCAGCCTCCGCAGAGACAGGGGGTACAATGAGCAGTTCTTC. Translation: CASSLRRDRGYNEQFF.

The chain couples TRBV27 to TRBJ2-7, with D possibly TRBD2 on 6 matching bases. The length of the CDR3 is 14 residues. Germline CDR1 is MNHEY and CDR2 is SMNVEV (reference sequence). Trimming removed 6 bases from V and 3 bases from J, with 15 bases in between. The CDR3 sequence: CASRKTRRGYEQYF. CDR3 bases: TGTGCCAGCAGAAAGACGCGGAGGGGCTACGAGCAGTACTTC.

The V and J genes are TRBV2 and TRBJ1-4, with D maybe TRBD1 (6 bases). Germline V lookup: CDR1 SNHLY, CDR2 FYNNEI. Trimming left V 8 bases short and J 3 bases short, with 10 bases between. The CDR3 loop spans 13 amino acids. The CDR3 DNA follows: TGTGCCAGCGCGCAGGGGTCTAATGAAAAACTGTTTTTT. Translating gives CASAQGSNEKLFF.

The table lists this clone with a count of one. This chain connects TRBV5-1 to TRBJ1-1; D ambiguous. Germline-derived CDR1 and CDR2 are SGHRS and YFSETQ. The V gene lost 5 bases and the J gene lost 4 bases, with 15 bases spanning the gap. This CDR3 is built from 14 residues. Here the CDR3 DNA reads TGCGCCAGCAGAATGGAGTTGTACGGCACTGAAGCTTTCTTT. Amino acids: CASRMELYGTEAFF.

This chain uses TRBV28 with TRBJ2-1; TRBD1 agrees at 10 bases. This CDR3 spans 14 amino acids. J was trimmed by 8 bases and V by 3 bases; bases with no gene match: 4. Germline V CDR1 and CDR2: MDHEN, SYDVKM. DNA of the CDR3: TGTGCCAGCAGTTTGGGACAGGGGAGGCATGAGCAGTTCTTC. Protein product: CASSLGQGRHEQFF.

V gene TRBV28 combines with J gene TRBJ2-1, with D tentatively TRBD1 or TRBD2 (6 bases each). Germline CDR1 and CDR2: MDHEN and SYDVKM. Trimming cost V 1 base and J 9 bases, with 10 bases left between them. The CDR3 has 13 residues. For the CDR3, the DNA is TGTGCCAGCAGTTTATTAAGGGGGGTTGAGCAGTTCTTC. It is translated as CASSLLRGVEQFF.